These 21 T cell receptor beta chains were all obtained from the same sample, sequenced in a study of shared clonotypes between healthy human individuals. Terminally differentiated effector memory CD45RA+ cells were excluded by CCR7 positive selection of CD45RO-negative cells. This table comes from immunoSEQ multiplex PCR, and its TCRdb copy is limited to in-frame clones, with some not included. This sample has nearly 600,000 clones; roughly 96% occur once, and the top ten carry approximately 0.1%. The source material was naive CD8+ T cells sorted from blood. These TCRs come from a woman in her 30s in good health.

J is TRBJ2-1 and V is TRBV28, with 8 bases that match TRBD2. Germline assignment: CDR1 MDHEN and CDR2 SYDVKM. The CDR3 has 13 residues. V lost 8 bases, J lost 9 bases, and 9 bases stayed unmatched. Written as DNA, the CDR3 is TGTGCCAGCGGGAATAGCGGGGAGGGTGAGCAGTTCTTC. Protein product: CASGNSGEGEQFF.

The chain uses TRBV10-1 and TRBJ2-3, with D possibly matching TRBD1 (5 bases). Per germline, CDR1 WNHNN and CDR2 SYGVQD (reference sequence). The CDR3 is 13 residues long. V dropped 1 base and J dropped 4 bases, with 6 bases sitting between them. CDR3: CASSEFRADTQYF. The CDR3 DNA is TGCGCCAGCAGTGAGTTCAGGGCAGATACGCAGTATTTT.

Comments on this clone: Other DNA variants within this sample encode the same CDR3. The rearrangement links TRBV28 to TRBJ1-1; D unclear. The V gene lost 3 bases and the J gene lost 0 bases, with 2 bases spanning the gap. Per the germline V gene, CDR1 is MDHEN and CDR2 is SYDVKM. This CDR3 has 12 amino acids. The CDR3 is CASSFLNTEAFF. Written as DNA, the CDR3 is TGTGCCAGCAGTTTCTTGAACACTGAAGCTTTCTTT.

This clone was seen just once. J is TRBJ1-2 and V is TRBV28; TRBD1 is a possible D gene (6 bases). The CDR3 extends over 15 amino acids. Between the trimmed V and J ends, which lost 6 bases and 1 base, there was a span of 15 bases. Germline assignment: CDR1 MDHEN and CDR2 SYDVKM. In nucleotides, the CDR3 is TGTGCCAGCAGCCCAAGAACAGGGCTTAACTATGGCTACACCTTC. Translation gives CASSPRTGLNYGYTF.

The CDR3 is CASRPVGQSRDGYTF. CDR3 sequence (DNA): TGTGCCAGCAGACCCGTCGGACAGAGCAGGGATGGCTACACCTTC. This chain links TRBV28 with TRBJ1-2, with D possibly being TRBD1 (6 bases). The CDR3 loop spans 15 amino acids. The ends were cut back, 6 bases at V and 6 bases at J, with 20 bases in the middle. Germline V gives CDR1 MDHEN, CDR2 SYDVKM.

CDR3 sequence reads: CASSSRTGSYEQYF. As DNA, the CDR3 is TGTGCCAGCAGTTCCCGGACAGGGTCCTACGAGCAGTACTTC. This chain uses TRBV6-5 with TRBJ2-7; 8 positions match TRBD1. The ends lost 4 bases at V and 1 base at J; junction bases unmatched: 3. Germline CDR1 MNHEY, CDR2 SVGAGI. The length of the CDR3 is 14 residues.

V and J are TRBV28 and TRBJ2-3; D remains ambiguous. The germline V and J ends were trimmed by 5 bases and 0 bases, with 12 bases remaining between them. The CDR3 length is 15 residues. CDR1 and CDR2 (germline): MDHEN, SYDVKM. CDR3 loop: CASSPTGGSTDTQYF. The CDR3 DNA sequence: TGTGCCAGCAGTCCGACTGGCGGAAGCACAGATACGCAGTATTTT.

For this clone: The same CDR3 can be traced to other DNA sequences in this sample. V gene TRBV7-9 combines with J gene TRBJ2-7; D is perhaps TRBD2 (6 bases). With 4 bases removed from V and 1 base from J, the gap between germline ends came to 8 bases. CDR1 and CDR2 (germline): SEHNR, FQNEAQ (reference sequence). The CDR3 has 13 residues. The DNA of the CDR3 is TGTGCCAGCAGCTCCGGGACTTCCTACGAGCAGTACTTC. This codes for CASSSGTSYEQYF.

V gene TRBV19 combines with J gene TRBJ1-2; D is uncertain. CDR3 length equals 13 residues. The germline V and J ends were trimmed by 7 bases and 4 bases, with 13 bases remaining between them. CDR1 LNHDA and CDR2 SQIVND come from the germline V gene (reference sequence). This CDR3 is CASKVPGTYGYTF. The CDR3 coding sequence is TGTGCCAGTAAGGTTCCGGGAACCTATGGCTACACCTTC.

In this sample, this clone turned up once. The V gene is TRBV9, the J gene TRBJ2-1; TRBD2 aligns across 12 bases. Germline V lookup: CDR1 SGDLS, CDR2 YYNGEE. The CDR3 is 16 amino acids. The V and J ends lost 3 bases and 9 bases, in that order; junction bases with no gene match: 10. The CDR3 region is CASSATSGSPSPEQFF. The CDR3 DNA sequence: TGTGCCAGCAGCGCGACTAGCGGGAGTCCCTCTCCTGAGCAGTTCTTC. The complete variable domain, with remaining parts taken from reference TRBV9 and TRBJ2-1, reads DSGVTQTPKHLITATGQRVTLRCSPRSGDLSVYWYQQSLDQGLQFLIQYYNGEERAKGNILERFSAQQFPDLHSELNLSSLELGDSALYFCASSATSGSPSPEQFFGPGTRLTVL.

This clone was recorded once. The chain is built from TRBV5-1 and TRBJ2-7; perhaps TRBD2 as D (5 bases). Germline lookup yields CDR1 SGHRS and CDR2 YFSETQ. The CDR3 runs 13 residues. The V end lost 4 bases, the J end lost 4 bases, and 12 bases lay between the germline ends. The CDR3 DNA is TGCGCCAGCAGCGCGACTACCGAATACGAGCAGTACTTC. It encodes CASSATTEYEQYF.

The chain carries TRBV7-8 and TRBJ2-5, with D uncertain. The CDR3 runs to 12 residues. V was clipped by 4 bases and J by 0 bases, with 3 bases between them. CDR1 is SGHVS, CDR2 FQNEAQ, per germline. For the CDR3, the DNA is TGTGCCAGCAGCTCGTACCAAGAGACCCAGTACTTC. It encodes CASSSYQETQYF.

The chain has TRBV5-1 and TRBJ2-1, with D uncertain. The V end lost 4 bases, the J end lost 2 bases, and 10 bases lay between the germline ends. The germline gives CDR1 SGHRS, CDR2 YFSETQ. This CDR3 is 14 amino acids long. DNA of the CDR3: TGCGCCAGCAGCCGAACCAAGACCTACAATGAGCAGTTCTTC. It codes for CASSRTKTYNEQFF.

This chain joins TRBV28 and TRBJ2-7; either TRBD1 or TRBD2 may fit D (5 bases each). Germline V gives CDR1 MDHEN, CDR2 SYDVKM. This CDR3 is built from 13 residues. Between the trimmed V and J ends, which lost 8 bases and 4 bases, there was a span of 15 bases. The CDR3 DNA reads TGTGCCAGCGGGGACGGAGGACCTTACGAGCAGTACTTC. This translates into CASGDGGPYEQYF.

The chain recombines TRBV5-6 with TRBJ2-7, with D unclear. V lost 3 bases to trimming and J lost 1 base, with 11 bases between them. The germline V gene has CDR1 SGHDT and CDR2 YYEEEE. This CDR3 is built from 14 residues. The CDR3 bases are TGTGCCAGCAGCTGGAGACACGGGTCCTACGAGCAGTACTTC. The encoded protein is CASSWRHGSYEQYF.

V gene TRBV2 combines with J gene TRBJ2-1; 7 positions match TRBD2. Germline CDR1 SNHLY, CDR2 FYNNEI. The CDR3 totals 14 residues. Trimming took 7 bases from V and 5 from J; bases not matched to a gene: 8. The chain's CDR3 is CASTSGLGDNEQFF. CDR3 sequence (DNA): TGTGCCAGCACTTCTGGACTAGGTGACAATGAGCAGTTCTTC. Together with reference TRBV2 and TRBJ2-1, the CDR3 gives the full variable domain: EPEVTQTPSHQVTQMGQEVILRCVPISNHLYFYWYRQILGQKVEFLVSFYNNEISEKSEIFDDQFSVERPDGSNFTLKIRSTKLEDSAMYFCASTSGLGDNEQFFGPGTRLTVL.

The rearrangement joins TRBV7-2 to TRBJ2-1, with 10 positions matching TRBD2. Germline V gene sequence: CDR1 SGHTA, CDR2 FQGNSA. The CDR3 is made up of 15 amino acids. With 1 base clipped from V and 6 bases from J, the junction kept 3 bases outside the gene matches. CDR3 in amino acids: CASSLVSSGSNEQFF. The CDR3 nucleotides are TGTGCCAGCAGCTTAGTGTCTAGCGGGAGCAATGAGCAGTTCTTC. The full variable domain, its missing parts supplied by reference TRBV7-2 and TRBJ2-1, is GAGVSQSPSNKVTEKGKDVELRCDPISGHTALYWYRQSLGQGLEFLIYFQGNSAPDKSGLPSDRFSAERTGGSVSTLTIQRTQQEDSAVYLCASSLVSSGSNEQFFGPGTRLTVL.

This clone was observed once. Other DNA sequences in the sample encode the same CDR3. J is TRBJ2-7 and V is TRBV7-9; 9 nucleotides match TRBD1. This CDR3 comprises 13 residues. Trimming took 5 bases from V and 4 from J; bases not matched to a gene: 3. The germline CDR1 and CDR2 sequences are SEHNR and FQNEAQ (reference sequence). This CDR3 reads CASSTGQGYEQYF. The CDR3 DNA reads TGTGCCAGCAGCACGGGACAGGGTTACGAGCAGTACTTC.

The V call is TRBV9, the J call TRBJ2-5; 8 bases align to TRBD1. The germline gives CDR1 SGDLS, CDR2 YYNGEE. V shed 4 bases and J 5 bases; nucleotides not matched to a gene: 13. This CDR3 has 16 amino acids. CDR3: CASSPGQETLGETQYF. The CDR3 region has the DNA TGTGCCAGCAGCCCGGGACAGGAAACCCTGGGGGAGACCCAGTACTTC.

The V call is TRBV7-8, the J call TRBJ2-1, with 12 nucleotides matching TRBD2. The CDR3 is 17 amino acids. With V trimmed by 5 bases and J by 0 bases, 5 bases remained unmatched. Germline values: CDR1 SGHVS, CDR2 FQNEAQ. The CDR3 DNA reads TGTGCCAGCAGCCAGACTAGCGGGAGTTTCTCCTACAATGAGCAGTTCTTC. Encoded protein: CASSQTSGSFSYNEQFF.

The chain uses TRBV7-8 and TRBJ2-5; 10 nucleotides agree with TRBD2. This CDR3 spans 16 amino acids. The J segment lost 5 bases and the V segment lost 7 bases, leaving 13 bases of the junction unmatched. Germline CDR1 reads SGHVS; CDR2 reads FQNEAQ. The CDR3 reads CASTTGLAGEGETQYF. In DNA form, the CDR3 reads TGTGCCAGCACAACCGGGCTAGCGGGAGAGGGCGAGACCCAGTACTTC.